The clone carrying this T cell receptor beta chain showed up many times. Its antigen is as yet unknown. Treatment was busulfan-fludarabine conditioning, a marrow graft, and cyclophosphamide on days +3 and +4. The method was immunoSEQ multiplex PCR; TCRdb's version includes in-frame clones alone and lacks a portion of them. The sample yields approximately 10,000 clones, without any singletons. This sample is part of a study of T cells after posttransplantation cyclophosphamide. General observations from the study: Skin or GI-infiltrating T cells shared few TRB sequences with blood. Donor CD8+ memory clones often dominated recipient blood repertoires at later times. TRB clonality was highly associated with recipient CMV seropositivity and reactivation.

Sample: PBMCs, taken 350 to 380 days after allogeneic stem cell transplant with posttransplant cyclophosphamide. This receptor was obtained from a male patient aged 50 to 59 who received an allogeneic stem cell transplant from a related donor and was CMV-positive. Some of these T cells may belong to the graft donor.

CDR3 in amino acids: CASSRFGGNTIYF. The CDR3 nucleotides read TGTGCCAGCAGCAGGTTCGGTGGAAACACCATATATTTT. This chain links TRBV6-5 with TRBJ1-3, with D hard to call. V shed 6 bases and J shed 3 bases, with 9 bases lying between them. The V gene's germline CDR1 is MNHEY and CDR2 SVGAGI. The length of the CDR3 is 13 residues.